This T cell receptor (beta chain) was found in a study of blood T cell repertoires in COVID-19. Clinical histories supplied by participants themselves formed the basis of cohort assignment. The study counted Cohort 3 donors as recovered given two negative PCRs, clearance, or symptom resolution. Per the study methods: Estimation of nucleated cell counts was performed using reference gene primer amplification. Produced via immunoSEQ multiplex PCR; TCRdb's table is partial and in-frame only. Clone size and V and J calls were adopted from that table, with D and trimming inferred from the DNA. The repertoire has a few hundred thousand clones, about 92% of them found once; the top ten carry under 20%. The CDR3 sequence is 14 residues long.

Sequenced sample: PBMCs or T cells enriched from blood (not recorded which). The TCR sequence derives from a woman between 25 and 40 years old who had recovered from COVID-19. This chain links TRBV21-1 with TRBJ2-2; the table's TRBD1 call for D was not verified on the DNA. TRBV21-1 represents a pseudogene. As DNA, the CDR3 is TGTGCCAGCAGCACGGACAGGGGCACCGGGGAGCTGTTTTTT. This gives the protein CASSTDRGTGELFF.